This is a list of T cell receptor beta chains from one sample in a study of blood T cell repertoires in COVID-19. Measured with immunoSEQ multiplex PCR; TCRdb has only the in-frame clones, and not every one. Of roughly 140,000 clones in the sample, approximately 88% are singletons; the top ten hold roughly 1.5%. The sequenced material came from peripheral blood. Receptors originate from a woman between 50 and 59 years old with acute or convalescent COVID-19. Each CDR3 is given with its conserved first and last residue. A D gene is named only where the DNA matches it firmly. Only part of the rows carry a size: once, few, many, or a class if the clone is expanded.

>TRBV4-1|TRBJ2-7|NA|TRBD1
TGCGCCAGCAGCCCAGCGGGACAGGGTAGGAACGAGCAGTACTTC
CASSPAGQGRNEQYF
>TRBV5-1|TRBJ1-2|NA|NA
TGCGCCAGCAGCTCGGAGGGCTATGGCTACACCTTC
CASSSEGYGYTF
>TRBV19|TRBJ1-1|NA|TRBD1
TGTGCCACTAATAAACAGGGGGGAAACACTGAAGCTTTCTTT
CATNKQGGNTEAFF
>TRBV5-1|TRBJ2-2|NA|TRBD1
TGCGCCACCGCGACAGGGGGAGTCACCGGGGAGCTGTTTTTT
CATATGGVTGELFF
>TRBV12-3/TRBV12-4|TRBJ1-1|NA|NA
TGTGCCAGCAGTTTCGGTCCCACTGAAGCTTTCTTT
CASSFGPTEAFF
>TRBV7-6|TRBJ2-2|NA|NA
TGTGCCAGCAGCTTAGTTCTCGGACGAGCGGAGCCCGGGGAGCTGTTTTTT
CASSLVLGRAEPGELFF
>TRBV2|TRBJ2-7|few|NA
TGTGCCAGCAGTGTGGGGGCGGCCTACGAGCAGTACTTC
CASSVGAAYEQYF
>TRBV28|TRBJ1-5|NA|NA
TGTGCCAGCAGTCCACTATCGGCGCCCCAGCATTTT
CASSPLSAPQHF
>TRBV10-3|TRBJ2-7|NA|NA
TGTGCCATCAGTGAGTCGGGGCGGAGTTACGAGCAGTACTTC
CAISESGRSYEQYF
>TRBV6-6|TRBJ2-7|NA|TRBD1
TGTGCCAGCAGCCCGGGACAGGATCCCTACGAGCAGTACTTC
CASSPGQDPYEQYF
>TRBV6-1|TRBJ1-4|NA|NA
TGTGCCAGCAGTGAAGCGGGTGGTGGAGGATCGAATGAAAAACTGTTTTTT
CASSEAGGGGSNEKLFF
>TRBV3-1/TRBV3-2|TRBJ2-1|NA|TRBD2
TGTGCCAGCAGCCAGCGGGGGGGACACAATGAGCAGTTCTTC
CASSQRGGHNEQFF
>TRBV24-1|TRBJ1-4|NA|TRBD1
TGTGCCACCAGTGATCCCGGACAGGGTGGTGAAAAACTGTTTTTT
CATSDPGQGGEKLFF
>TRBV7-3|TRBJ1-1|NA|TRBD1
TGTGCCAGCAGCTTCCAGGGGGGCACCGAAGCTTTCTTT
CASSFQGGTEAFF
>TRBV5-6|TRBJ1-1|NA|TRBD1
TGTGCCAGCAGCTTGCGGGTACGGACAGGGACCACTGAAGCTTTCTTT
CASSLRVRTGTTEAFF
>TRBV6-1|TRBJ1-5|NA|TRBD1
TGTGCCAGCAGTGATTCAGGGACAGGGTGGAATCAGCCCCAGCATTTT
CASSDSGTGWNQPQHF
>TRBV5-5|TRBJ2-3|NA|TRBD2
TGTGCCAGCAGCCCCGGGACTAGTCCAGATACGCAGTATTTT
CASSPGTSPDTQYF
>TRBV20-1|TRBJ1-5|NA|NA
TGCAGTGCTAGTCAGTCGACAGAGATCTTCAATCAGCCCCAGCATTTT
CSASQSTEIFNQPQHF
>TRBV5-4|TRBJ2-3|once|TRBD1
TGTGCCAGCAGTAAAACAGGGGGGAGCACAGATACGCAGTATTTT
CASSKTGGSTDTQYF
>TRBV3-1/TRBV3-2|TRBJ2-2|NA|NA
TGTGCCAGCAGCTATCACAGGGAAACGAACGGGGAGCTGTTTTTT
CASSYHRETNGELFF
>TRBV2|TRBJ1-1|once|NA
TGTGCCAGCAGACCCGAGTGGGGCGACCTCACTGAAGCTTTCTTT
CASRPEWGDLTEAFF
>TRBV19|TRBJ2-5|NA|NA
TGTGCCAGTAGTTTGGGGCGCCGGAGTCAAGAGACCCAGTACTTC
CASSLGRRSQETQYF
>TRBV19|TRBJ1-1|few|NA
TGTGCCAGTACCCCGGGGGACCGGGCCACTGAAGCTTTCTTT
CASTPGDRATEAFF
>TRBV12-5|TRBJ1-5|NA|TRBD1
TGTGCTAGTGGTGCCGACAGGGCGGACCAGCCCCAGCATTTT
CASGADRADQPQHF
>TRBV29-1|TRBJ2-7|NA|NA
TGTAGCGTGGTTTCGTGGGAGAGCTACGAGCAGTACTTC
CSVVSWESYEQYF
>TRBV11-3|TRBJ2-2|NA|NA
TGTGCCAGCAGCTTAAAAACGGGAGCTACCGGGGAGCTGTTTTTT
CASSLKTGATGELFF
>TRBV5-1|TRBJ2-3|NA|TRBD1
TGCGCCAGCAGCCCACCGGGACAGGGAGGGACAGATACGCAGTATTTT
CASSPPGQGGTDTQYF
>TRBV10-3|TRBJ2-2|once|NA
TGTGCCACCTCGGGGACAACGAACACCGGGGAGCTGTTTTTT
CATSGTTNTGELFF
>TRBV5-1|TRBJ1-6|once|TRBD1
TGCGCCAGCAGCTTGACGGGACAGCAAAATTCACCCCTCCACTTT
CASSLTGQQNSPLHF
>TRBV9|TRBJ1-6|NA|TRBD1
TGTGCCAGCAGCCGCGGGACAGGGGACAAAAACTCCTATAATTCACCCCTCCACTTT
CASSRGTGDKNSYNSPLHF
>TRBV5-1|TRBJ1-3|NA|TRBD1
TGCGCCAGCAGAGGACAGGTCGGTTCTGGAAACACCATATATTTT
CASRGQVGSGNTIYF
>TRBV5-1|TRBJ2-1|NA|NA
TGCGCCAGTGGGGCTAATGAGCAGTTCTTC
CASGANEQFF
>TRBV9|TRBJ2-1|NA|TRBD2
TGTGCCAGCAGCGTAGGAGCGGGAGTCGGCAATGAGCAGTTCTTC
CASSVGAGVGNEQFF
>TRBV13|TRBJ2-1|NA|TRBD2
TGTGCCAGCAGCTCCCTGACAGCGGGGGCCCTTAGCTCCTACAATGAGCAGTTCTTC
CASSSLTAGALSSYNEQFF
>TRBV30|TRBJ2-7|NA|TRBD1
TGTGCCTGGAGTAGGGGGACAGGGGCCTACGAGCAGTACTTC
CAWSRGTGAYEQYF
>TRBV7-6|TRBJ1-1|NA|TRBD1
TGTGCCAGCTCCCCTGGGAGGACAGGGAAGGATGAAGCTTTCTTT
CASSPGRTGKDEAFF
>TRBV18|TRBJ1-4|NA|NA
TGTGCCAGTTCGCGGATTAATGAAAAACTGTTTTTT
CASSRINEKLFF
>TRBV28|TRBJ1-5|NA|NA
TGTGCCAGCAGCCAGGCTCCTCAGCCCCAGCATTTT
CASSQAPQPQHF
>TRBV9|TRBJ1-5|NA|TRBD1
TGTGCCAGCAGCCCTCCCGGGACAGGGGATTGGCCCCAGCATTTT
CASSPPGTGDWPQHF
>TRBV27|TRBJ1-2|NA|TRBD1
TGTGCCACCCACCCGGATGAGGGGGCGTATGCTGGCTACACCTTC
CATHPDEGAYAGYTF
>TRBV3-1/TRBV3-2|TRBJ1-1|NA|TRBD1
TGTGCCAGCAGCCAGAGAGGGGGCGCGAATGAAGCTTTCTTT
CASSQRGGANEAFF
>TRBV27|TRBJ2-5|NA|NA
TGTGCCAGCAGCGATATTGTTACTAAAGAGACCCAGTACTTC
CASSDIVTKETQYF
>TRBV2|TRBJ1-5|NA|NA
TGTGCCAGCCGACTAGACACATATAGCAATCAGCCCCAGCATTTT
CASRLDTYSNQPQHF
>TRBV7-9|TRBJ2-3|NA|NA
TGTGCCAGCAGCTCCCTTGCGAGTCTGGGCGCCAGGGACACAGATACGCAGTATTTT
CASSSLASLGARDTDTQYF
>TRBV6-5|TRBJ2-3|NA|NA
TGTGCCAGCAGGGGAACAGGGAGTGGCACAGATACGCAGTATTTT
CASRGTGSGTDTQYF
>TRBV28|TRBJ1-6|NA|NA
TGTGCCAGCAGTTTATTGGCCAGACTAAATTCACCCCTCCACTTT
CASSLLARLNSPLHF
>TRBV28|TRBJ2-1|NA|NA
TGTGCCAGCAGTACGACTAGAGGACTCGGTAATGAGCAGTTCTTC
CASSTTRGLGNEQFF
>TRBV5-1|TRBJ1-2|NA|NA
TGCGCCAGCAGCTTGGAAGGGGAGGTTTTCTATGGCTACACCTTC
CASSLEGEVFYGYTF
>TRBV7-9|TRBJ1-1|NA|NA
TGTGCCCTGCGGGGGTTGTCCACTGAAGCTTTCTTT
CALRGLSTEAFF